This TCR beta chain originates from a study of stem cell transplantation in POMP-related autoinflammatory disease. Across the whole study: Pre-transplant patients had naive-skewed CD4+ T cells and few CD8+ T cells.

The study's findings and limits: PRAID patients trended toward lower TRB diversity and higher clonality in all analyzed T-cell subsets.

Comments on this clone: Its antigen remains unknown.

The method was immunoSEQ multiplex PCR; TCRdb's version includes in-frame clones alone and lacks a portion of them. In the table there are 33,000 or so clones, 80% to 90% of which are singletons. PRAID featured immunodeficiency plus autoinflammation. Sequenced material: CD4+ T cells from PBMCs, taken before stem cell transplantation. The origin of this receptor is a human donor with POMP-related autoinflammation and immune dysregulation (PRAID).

The CDR3: CASQYRVGYGYTF. In DNA form, the CDR3 reads TGCGCCAGCCAGTACAGGGTTGGCTATGGCTACACCTTC. V usage is TRBV5-1 and J usage is TRBJ1-2; TRBD1 is a possible D gene (6 bases). The CDR3 has 13 residues. Per germline, CDR1 SGHRS and CDR2 YFSETQ. Trimming removed 7 bases from V and 4 bases from J, with 14 bases in between.